These T cell receptor beta chains were read from a single sample in a study of T cell responses to AZD1222 COVID-19 vaccine. Sequencing used immunoSEQ multiplex PCR; TCRdb keeps in-frame clones, though not all of them. This table holds about 83,000 clones, roughly 90% found once. Material: peripheral blood, obtained on day 0 of MenACWY control vaccination. The receptors derive from an adult in good health. The CDR3 runs from the conserved cysteine through the conserved F or W. The D gene is left open where the match is weak. Only some rows state a clone size, as once, few, many or a class for expanded clones.

V gene,D gene,clone size,J gene,CDR3 protein,CDR3 DNA
TRBV7-6,NA,few,TRBJ1-1,CASSLGQASNTEAFF,TGTGCCAGCAGCTTAGGGCAGGCTTCGAACACTGAAGCTTTCTTT
TRBV18,NA,NA,TRBJ1-1,CAAHVADNTEAFF,TGTGCCGCTCACGTAGCCGATAACACTGAAGCTTTCTTT
TRBV21-1,NA,NA,TRBJ2-3,CASSQMDWTDTQYF,TGTGCCAGCAGCCAAATGGACTGGACAGATACGCAGTATTTT
TRBV19,TRBD1,NA,TRBJ1-5,CAGNRGSLGNQPQHF,TGTGCCGGCAACAGGGGGTCCCTCGGGAATCAGCCCCAGCATTTT
TRBV4-1,NA,NA,TRBJ2-7,CASGLSASTYEQYF,TGCGCCAGCGGACTTAGCGCTTCGACCTACGAGCAGTACTTC
TRBV5-6,TRBD1,NA,TRBJ1-5,CASSPDRGGNQPQHF,TGTGCCAGCAGCCCGGACAGGGGAGGCAATCAGCCCCAGCATTTT
TRBV7-9,NA,NA,TRBJ1-3,CASSTPYFPPERRGNTIYF,TGTGCCAGCAGCACACCATACTTCCCCCCGGAACGACGGGGAAACACCATATATTTT
TRBV6-6,NA,medium-sized,TRBJ2-7,CASSYFRDWTPYEQYF,TGTGCCAGCAGTTACTTTCGGGACTGGACCCCCTACGAGCAGTACTTC
TRBV4-3,NA,NA,TRBJ2-1,CASSLSAVTGEQFF,TGCGCCAGCAGCCTGTCGGCGGTTACTGGTGAGCAGTTCTTC
TRBV6-5,NA,NA,TRBJ1-1,CASSPGGGSPTEAFF,TGTGCCAGCAGTCCGGGTGGTGGGTCCCCCACTGAAGCTTTCTTT
TRBV5-5,TRBD2,few,TRBJ2-1,CASSLTLAGSYNEQFF,TGTGCCAGCAGCCTTACACTAGCGGGATCCTACAATGAGCAGTTCTTC
TRBV10-3,NA,NA,TRBJ1-1,CAIRERENTEAFF,TGTGCCATCAGGGAGCGGGAGAACACTGAAGCTTTCTTT
TRBV6-4,NA,NA,TRBJ2-7,CASGANSYEQYF,TGTGCCAGCGGCGCTAACTCCTACGAGCAGTACTTC
TRBV7-9,NA,NA,TRBJ2-3,CASSLILLADTQYF,TGTGCCAGCAGCCTTATTCTACTGGCAGATACGCAGTATTTT
TRBV15,NA,NA,TRBJ1-5,CATSRDISGHSNQPQHF,TGTGCCACCAGCAGAGATATCTCGGGACATAGCAATCAGCCCCAGCATTTT
TRBV30,NA,NA,TRBJ2-3,CAWRRTGTDTQYF,TGTGCCTGGAGGCGGACGGGTACAGATACGCAGTATTTT
TRBV5-4,NA,NA,TRBJ2-1,CASSVRGYEQFF,TGTGCCAGCAGCGTTAGGGGGTATGAGCAGTTCTTC
TRBV29-1,NA,NA,TRBJ1-3,CSVDAGGNTIYF,TGCAGCGTTGATGCCGGGGGAAACACCATATATTTT
TRBV6-5,NA,NA,TRBJ1-4,CASSYSSGVGEKLFF,TGTGCCAGCAGTTACTCCTCAGGGGTTGGGGAAAAACTGTTTTTT
TRBV6-5,TRBD1,NA,TRBJ1-2,CASSYGTATNYGYTF,TGTGCCAGCAGTTACGGGACAGCTACTAACTATGGCTACACCTTC
TRBV28,NA,NA,TRBJ2-5,CASSRRRETQYF,TGTGCCAGCAGCCGAAGGCGCGAGACCCAGTACTTC
TRBV28,NA,NA,TRBJ2-7,CASSSSEGERYEQYF,TGTGCCAGCAGTTCATCCGAAGGGGAAAGGTACGAGCAGTACTTC
TRBV27,NA,few,TRBJ1-4,CASSLLAGNEKLFF,TGTGCCAGCAGTTTATTAGCTGGTAATGAAAAACTGTTTTTT
TRBV29-1,NA,NA,TRBJ1-2,CSVGEGLSYGYTF,TGCAGCGTTGGGGAGGGTTTGAGTTATGGCTACACCTTC
TRBV6-5,NA,few,TRBJ1-4,CASSYRATNEKLFF,TGTGCCAGCAGTTACCGGGCAACTAATGAAAAACTGTTTTTT
TRBV24-1,NA,NA,TRBJ1-3,CATLQVRNTIYF,TGTGCCACCTTACAGGTAAGAAACACCATATATTTT
TRBV5-6,TRBD1,once,TRBJ2-7,CASSSGTGMLTYEQYF,TGTGCCAGCAGTTCTGGGACAGGAATGCTTACCTACGAGCAGTACTTC